The 26 T cell receptor beta chains presented below share a single source sample, sequenced in a study of T cell responses to AZD1222 COVID-19 vaccine. The data were produced by immunoSEQ multiplex PCR, yet TCRdb's version contains in-frame clones alone and is incomplete. Altogether 100,000 to 150,000 clones are present, roughly 90% being singletons, with the ten largest covering 4% to 5%. This material consisted of peripheral blood, taken on day 0 of AZD1222 vaccination. These receptors all come from an adult in good health.

The chain is built from TRBV28 and TRBJ1-2; TRBD1 agrees at 9 bases. Germline CDR1 is MDHEN and CDR2 is SYDVKM. This CDR3 spans 16 amino acids. J lost 5 bases, V lost 4 bases, and 11 bases had no gene match. The CDR3 sequence: CASSSTGTGWWYGYTF. DNA of the CDR3: TGTGCCAGCAGTTCCACCGGGACAGGGTGGTGGTATGGCTACACCTTC.

This chain links TRBV7-3 with TRBJ2-3; D might be TRBD2 (6 bases). CDR3 length: 15 amino acids. Per the germline V gene, CDR1 is SGHTA and CDR2 is FQGTGA. The ends were cut back, 0 bases at V and 1 base at J, with 8 bases in the middle. CDR3 sequence (DNA): TGTGCCAGCAGCTTAACTTCGGGAGGCACAGATACGCAGTATTTT. Translation: CASSLTSGGTDTQYF.

The chain is built from TRBV2 and TRBJ2-7, with D perhaps TRBD2 (6 bases). This CDR3 is built from 15 residues. Germline-derived CDR1 and CDR2 are SNHLY and FYNNEI. Trimming pared 7 bases from V and 1 base from J, leaving 17 bases between. The CDR3 coding sequence is TGTGCCAGCACCCCAAGCATCGCGGGATCCTACGAGCAGTACTTC. Its translation is CASTPSIAGSYEQYF. The variable domain in full, completed from reference TRBV2 and TRBJ2-7, reads EPEVTQTPSHQVTQMGQEVILRCVPISNHLYFYWYRQILGQKVEFLVSFYNNEISEKSEIFDDQFSVERPDGSNFTLKIRSTKLEDSAMYFCASTPSIAGSYEQYFGPGTRLTVT.

The chain carries TRBV6-1 and TRBJ2-7; the D call may be TRBD1 or TRBD2 (7 bases each). Germline assignment: CDR1 MNHNS and CDR2 SASEGT. V was cut by 0 bases and J by 4 bases, with 13 bases left in between. This CDR3 spans 15 amino acids. This CDR3 is CASSEASGTAYEQYF. CDR3 DNA sequence: TGTGCCAGCAGTGAAGCGAGCGGGACAGCGTACGAGCAGTACTTC.

The chain employs TRBV7-3 and TRBJ2-1, with 13 bases identical to TRBD2. Trimming cost V 2 bases and J 10 bases; bases outside gene matches: 2. Germline CDR1 SGHTA, CDR2 FQGTGA. CDR3 length equals 14 residues. The CDR3 spells CASSLGTSGAEQFF. CDR3 sequence (DNA): TGTGCCAGCAGCTTAGGGACTAGCGGGGCAGAGCAGTTCTTC.

This clone appeared a single time. V is TRBV5-4 and J is TRBJ2-3; TRBD2 agrees at 9 bases. CDR3 size: 16 residues. In germline, CDR1 is SGHNT, CDR2 YYREEE (reference sequence). V dropped 1 base and J dropped 3; count of bases not matched to a gene: 6. The CDR3 nucleotides are TGTGCCAGCAGCTTGCGTGGAGGACTAGCGACAGATACGCAGTATTTT. This gives the protein CASSLRGGLATDTQYF.

CDR3 sequence (DNA): TGTGCCATCAGTGCAACTCGGGGGACAGGCGCCTACGAGCAGTACTTC. This translates into CAISATRGTGAYEQYF. The V call is TRBV10-3, the J call TRBJ2-7, with 8 bases matching TRBD1. CDR3 length: 16 amino acids. V dropped 4 bases and J dropped 2; count of bases not matched to a gene: 10. Germline lookup yields CDR1 ENHRY and CDR2 SYGVKD.

This clone was seen only once. The V call is TRBV12-3 or TRBV12-4, the J call TRBJ2-3; D is perhaps TRBD1 (6 bases). The V end lost 6 bases, the J end lost 6 bases, and 13 bases lay between the germline ends. The CDR3 sequence is 13 residues long. The CDR3 region has the DNA TGTGCCAGCAGCCCCCAACAGGGTGATACGCAGTATTTT. Protein sequence: CASSPQQGDTQYF.

This clone was detected a few times. The chain is built from TRBV30 and TRBJ1-1, with a weak D call TRBD1 (6 bases). Germline V gene lookup returns CDR1 GTSNPN and CDR2 SVGIG (reference sequence). Trimming removed 2 bases at V and 6 bases at J, with 10 bases between. The CDR3 is 12 amino acids. This chain's CDR3 is CAWSSGGPEAFF. The DNA of the CDR3 is TGTGCCTGGAGTTCGGGGGGCCCTGAAGCTTTCTTT.

The rearrangement links TRBV9 to TRBJ2-1; 15 bases map to TRBD2. The CDR3 is 17 amino acids. V shed 4 bases, J shed 6 bases, and the junction held 8 bases outside the gene matches. Looked up from germline, CDR1 is SGDLS and CDR2 is YYNGEE. In nucleotides, the CDR3 is TGTGCCAGCAGCCCCCGGACTAGCGGGGGGGCTTTCAATGAGCAGTTCTTC. This codes for CASSPRTSGGAFNEQFF. The whole variable domain, remainder taken from reference TRBV9 and TRBJ2-1, is DSGVTQTPKHLITATGQRVTLRCSPRSGDLSVYWYQQSLDQGLQFLIQYYNGEERAKGNILERFSAQQFPDLHSELNLSSLELGDSALYFCASSPRTSGGAFNEQFFGPGTRLTVL.

V and J are TRBV11-2 and TRBJ1-3, with D hard to call. Trimming took off 3 bases at V and 3 bases at J, with 9 bases between the two ends. Germline values: CDR1 SGHAT, CDR2 FQNNGV. The length of the CDR3 is 14 residues. The CDR3: CASSFLRLGNTIYF. The CDR3 DNA is TGTGCCAGCAGCTTCCTTAGGCTTGGAAACACCATATATTTT.

This chain joins TRBV28 and TRBJ2-5, with D perhaps TRBD2 (6 bases). V dropped 3 bases and J dropped 5 bases, with 7 bases sitting between them. CDR1 and CDR2 from the germline V gene are MDHEN and SYDVKM. There are 12 residues in the CDR3. The CDR3 here is CASSFRGETQYF. As DNA, the CDR3 is TGTGCCAGCAGTTTCCGGGGGGAGACCCAGTACTTC.

V is TRBV7-3 and J is TRBJ1-1, with D maybe TRBD1 (5 bases). V lost 3 bases and J 1 base, leaving 18 bases between the germline ends. Per the germline V gene, CDR1 is SGHTA and CDR2 is FQGTGA. The CDR3 extends over 17 amino acids. This CDR3 reads CASSLHDGRGANTEAFF. For the CDR3, the DNA is TGTGCCAGCAGCTTGCACGATGGTAGGGGCGCGAACACTGAAGCTTTCTTT.

This clone was seen a single time. The CDR3 reads CASSYSPGSSGNTIYF. Written as DNA, the CDR3 is TGTGCCAGCAGTTACTCCCCCGGGTCCTCTGGAAACACCATATATTTT. The chain joins TRBV6-5 to TRBJ1-3, with D unresolved. The CDR3 loop spans 16 amino acids. Germline CDR1 and CDR2: MNHEY and SVGAGI. V was shortened by 0 bases and J by 0 bases, with 9 bases between the two germline ends.

The chain joins TRBV5-1 to TRBJ2-1; perhaps TRBD2 as D (6 bases). Germline V gives CDR1 SGHRS, CDR2 YFSETQ. CDR3 length: 13 residues. The V end lost 5 bases, the J end lost 9 bases, and 15 bases lay between the germline ends. DNA of the CDR3: TGCGCCAGCAGTGGGACGGAAGCGGGTGAGCAGTTCTTC. Translating gives CASSGTEAGEQFF.

CDR3 sequence (DNA): TGTGCCAGCAGCCAATTGAATAGCGGGAGAGATACGCAGTATTTT. It is translated as CASSQLNSGRDTQYF. This chain uses TRBV3-1 (or the pseudogene TRBV3-2) with TRBJ2-3; 9 bases align to TRBD2. V was pared by 2 bases and J by 5 bases, with 5 bases of the junction left unmatched. The CDR3 totals 15 residues. Germline-derived CDR1 and CDR2 are LGHDT and YNNKEL (reference sequence).

CDR3 sequence reads: CASSYTGNTEAFF. CDR3 DNA sequence: TGTGCCAGCAGTTACACGGGGAACACTGAAGCTTTCTTT. V and J are TRBV6-5 and TRBJ1-1; D uncertain. Germline CDR1 reads MNHEY; CDR2 reads SVGAGI. The V end lost 2 bases, the J end lost 1 base, and 5 bases lay between the germline ends. The CDR3 totals 13 residues.

V is TRBV19 and J is TRBJ2-5, with D possibly being TRBD1 (6 bases). This CDR3 contains 14 residues. CDR1 is LNHDA, CDR2 SQIVND, per germline (reference sequence). The V end was cut by 3 bases, the J end by 2 bases, with 10 bases between. The chain's CDR3 is CASSILGQQETQYF. CDR3 in DNA: TGTGCCAGTAGTATCCTAGGACAGCAAGAGACCCAGTACTTC.

The genes are TRBV7-9 and TRBJ1-3; TRBD1 matches 10 bases. Germline CDR1 is SEHNR and CDR2 is FQNEAQ (reference sequence). The CDR3 sequence is 15 residues long. V lost 6 bases, J lost 4 bases, and 6 bases stayed unmatched. CDR3 sequence (DNA): TGTGCCAGCAGTCTCGACAGGGGGCAAGGAAACACCATATATTTT. As protein: CASSLDRGQGNTIYF.

The chain has TRBV28 and TRBJ1-1; D is ambiguous. Germline assignment: CDR1 MDHEN and CDR2 SYDVKM. This CDR3 contains 11 residues. V lost 3 bases to trimming and J lost 5 bases, with 4 bases between them. CDR3 in DNA: TGTGCCAGCAGTTTTAGTACTGAAGCTTTCTTT. This gives the protein CASSFSTEAFF.

This rearrangement joins TRBV7-2 to TRBJ2-1; 7 nucleotides align to TRBD1. The CDR3 covers 13 residues. CDR1 and CDR2 (germline): SGHTA, FQGNSA. Trimming at V came to 3 bases and at J to 8 bases, leaving 4 bases not matched to a gene. DNA for the CDR3: TGTGCCAGCAGCTTCCCAGGGGGTGATGAGCAGTTCTTC. It yields the protein CASSFPGGDEQFF.

Regarding this clone: Other nucleotide sequences in the sample specify the same CDR3. This chain links TRBV5-1 with TRBJ2-3; D is ambiguous. This CDR3 has 14 amino acids. Trimming removed 4 bases from V and 0 bases from J, with 9 bases in between. The germline V gene encodes CDR1 SGHRS and CDR2 YFSETQ. The CDR3 DNA sequence: TGCGCCAGCAGCCTAGGCCGTAGCACAGATACGCAGTATTTT. This codes for CASSLGRSTDTQYF.

V gene TRBV28 combines with J gene TRBJ1-2; 7 positions agree with TRBD1. Per the germline V gene, CDR1 is MDHEN and CDR2 is SYDVKM. Trimming removed 5 bases from V and 4 bases from J; junction bases left unmatched: 10. There are 15 residues in the CDR3. In DNA form, the CDR3 reads TGTGCCAGCAGTCCCTCAGGGGGTTGGGGCTATGGCTACACCTTC. This encodes CASSPSGGWGYGYTF.

This clone was counted only a few times. V is TRBV5-1 and J is TRBJ2-1, with D perhaps matching TRBD2 (5 bases). This CDR3 has 16 amino acids. Per germline, CDR1 SGHRS and CDR2 YFSETQ. V lost 0 bases, J lost 8 bases, and 18 bases lay in between. CDR3 nucleotides: TGCGCCAGCAGCTTGGGTACTAGTCCAACTGCGGATGAGCAGTTCTTC. This codes for CASSLGTSPTADEQFF.

This clone appeared once. The CDR3 nucleotides read TGTGCCAGCAGTTCCCGAATGACAGGGAACGGAAACACCATATATTTT. Encoded protein: CASSSRMTGNGNTIYF. V gene TRBV27 combines with J gene TRBJ1-3, with 7 nucleotides matching TRBD1. The CDR3 loop spans 16 amino acids. J lost 4 bases, V lost 4 bases, and 10 bases had no gene match. Germline CDR1 reads MNHEY; CDR2 reads SMNVEV (reference sequence).

With regard to this clone: One junction end does not reproduce the germline sequence, and a read error may be involved. The V call is TRBV30, the J call TRBJ2-5; TRBD2 agrees at 7 bases. Germline values: CDR1 GTSNPN, CDR2 SVGIG (reference sequence). This CDR3 is built from 12 residues. The CDR3 nucleotides are TGTGCATGGACCGGGGGGAAAGAGACCCAGTACTTC. This encodes CAWTGGKETQYF.